This entry lists 20 T cell receptor beta chains sequenced from one sample in a study of control samples from healthy donors and cancer patients (dated by TCRdb to 2018 to 2020). Library prep was done by the immunoSEQ multiplex PCR assay. In its TCRdb copy, this immuneACCESS table keeps in-frame sequences only and misses some clones. Where compared with another copy, unresolved V genes explain less than half of these, and the others have no known cause. The sample yields about 140,000 clones; roughly 89% were counted once. Of the sample, over 9% is held by the ten largest clones. Sequenced sample: blood. The receptor source for this set is a man younger than 45 in good health.

This CDR3 reads CATSRERNTEAFF. CDR3 bases: TGTGCCACCAGCAGAGAGAGGAACACTGAAGCTTTCTTT. The V call is TRBV15, the J call TRBJ1-1; D gene ambiguous. V was cut by 0 bases and J by 1 base, with 3 bases left in between. CDR1 and CDR2 from the germline V gene are LNHNV and YYDKDF (reference sequence). The CDR3 runs 13 residues.

The chain employs TRBV6-1 and TRBJ1-5; 8 bases match TRBD1. The CDR3 consists of 14 residues. Trimming cost V 3 bases and J 4 bases; bases outside gene matches: 2. Germline V gene data show CDR1 as MNHNS and CDR2 as SASEGT. The CDR3 here is CASSDRGLNQPQHF. CDR3 nucleotide sequence: TGTGCCAGCAGTGACAGGGGGCTGAATCAGCCCCAGCATTTT.

The chain recombines TRBV15 with TRBJ2-1; the D call may be TRBD1 or TRBD2 (5 bases each). The germline gives CDR1 LNHNV, CDR2 YYDKDF (reference sequence). The V and J ends lost 2 bases and 12 bases respectively, with 20 bases between them. The CDR3 consists of 15 residues. The chain's CDR3 is CATSRPGTSFPRQFF. CDR3 nucleotides: TGTGCCACCAGCAGACCCGGGACCAGTTTTCCGCGGCAGTTCTTC.

This clone has only one observation. The chain has TRBV25-1 and TRBJ1-1; D is uncertain. The CDR3 extends over 15 amino acids. The V and J ends lost 3 bases and 0 bases respectively, with 11 bases between them. The V gene's germline CDR1 is MGHDK and CDR2 SYGVNS. The CDR3 sequence: CASSDLAAMNTEAFF. In DNA form, the CDR3 reads TGTGCCAGCAGTGACTTGGCAGCCATGAACACTGAAGCTTTCTTT.

The chain links TRBV7-2 to TRBJ1-5; tentatively, D is TRBD1 (5 bases). This CDR3 comprises 14 residues. The germline V gene has CDR1 SGHTA and CDR2 FQGNSA. V lost 0 bases, J lost 4 bases, and 7 bases lay in between. The CDR3 here is CASSLAGANQPQHF. DNA for the CDR3: TGTGCCAGCAGCTTAGCAGGGGCAAATCAGCCCCAGCATTTT.

The chain uses TRBV12-3 or TRBV12-4 and TRBJ1-1; the D gene is possibly TRBD1 (6 bases). CDR3 length: 13 residues. The V and J ends lost 3 bases and 5 bases respectively, with 10 bases between them. The CDR3: CASSFTGQTEAFF. CDR3 DNA: TGTGCCAGCAGTTTTACAGGGCAAACTGAAGCTTTCTTT.

The chain joins TRBV5-8 to TRBJ2-5, with D possibly being TRBD1 (6 bases). CDR1 is SGHTS, CDR2 YDEGEE, per germline. The V end was cut by 4 bases, the J end by 2 bases, with 18 bases between. The CDR3 is 16 amino acids. CDR3: CASSLQGLVLQETQYF. Here the CDR3 DNA reads TGTGCCAGCAGCCTACAGGGTTTAGTACTACAAGAGACCCAGTACTTC.

This clone was picked up one time. The chain couples TRBV18 to TRBJ1-1; TRBD1 might be the D (5 bases). The V end was cut by 0 bases, the J end by 3 bases, with 11 bases between. Per germline, CDR1 KGHSH and CDR2 LQKENI. The CDR3 covers 15 residues. The CDR3 is CASSPPPGDYTEAFF. Written as DNA, the CDR3 is TGTGCCAGCTCACCACCGCCGGGGGATTACACTGAAGCTTTCTTT.

The V call is TRBV10-3, the J call TRBJ1-1; 10 bases fit TRBD1. The length of the CDR3 is 13 residues. The V gene end was trimmed by 8 bases and the J gene end by 5 bases; junction bases not matched to a gene: 5. Germline CDR1 reads ENHRY; CDR2 reads SYGVKD. CDR3 DNA: TGTGCCATCCGACAGGGGGCAGGTACTGAAGCTTTCTTT. Amino acid sequence: CAIRQGAGTEAFF.

The genes are TRBV27 and TRBJ2-3; D may be TRBD1 (6 bases). The germline V gene has CDR1 MNHEY and CDR2 SMNVEV (reference sequence). The CDR3 spans 17 residues. The V end lost 0 bases, the J end lost 0 bases, and 13 bases lay between the germline ends. The CDR3 loop is CASSLSDRPLSTDTQYF. Here the CDR3 DNA reads TGTGCCAGCAGTTTATCAGACAGGCCCCTTAGCACAGATACGCAGTATTTT.

V and J are TRBV5-4 and TRBJ2-2; 14 bases align to TRBD2. The germline CDR1 and CDR2 sequences are SGHNT and YYREEE (reference sequence). V was pared by 1 base and J by 9 bases, with 11 bases of the junction left unmatched. The CDR3 is 18 residues long. This CDR3 reads CASSLPSGTSGSFRELFF. The CDR3 region has the DNA TGTGCCAGCAGCTTGCCCAGTGGGACTAGCGGGAGTTTCAGGGAGCTGTTTTTT.

The rearrangement joins TRBV21-1 to TRBJ2-4; TRBD1 reflects the table's D call only, with no check against the DNA. TRBV21-1 is recorded as a pseudogene. The CDR3 is made up of 19 amino acids. The CDR3: CASSLPGQGPLLAKNIQYF. In DNA, the CDR3 is TGTGCCAGCAGCTTACCGGGACAGGGGCCCTTGCTAGCCAAAAACATTCAGTACTTC.

The J gene is TRBJ2-2, the V gene TRBV28; D possibly uses TRBD1 or TRBD2 (5 bases each). The CDR3 totals 18 residues. CDR1 is MDHEN, CDR2 SYDVKM, per germline. V lost 2 bases to trimming and J lost 0 bases, with 16 bases between them. The CDR3: CASSLNSFGAANTGELFF. CDR3 nucleotides: TGTGCCAGCAGTTTAAACTCCTTCGGGGCGGCGAACACCGGGGAGCTGTTTTTT.

This chain links TRBV27 with TRBJ1-4; no definite D call. The CDR3 loop spans 15 amino acids. Per germline, CDR1 MNHEY and CDR2 SMNVEV (reference sequence). V was pared by 2 bases and J by 0 bases, with 7 bases between. CDR3 DNA sequence: TGTGCCAGCAGTTTAAGGGCAGCAACTAATGAAAAACTGTTTTTT. This encodes CASSLRAATNEKLFF.

The genes are TRBV5-6 and TRBJ2-7; a possible D gene is TRBD1 (5 bases). Germline CDR1 and CDR2: SGHDT and YYEEEE. V was shortened by 5 bases and J by 5 bases, with 14 bases between the two germline ends. The length of the CDR3 is 13 residues. CDR3 sequence (DNA): TGTGCCAGCAGACGGAGAAGGGGTGACGAGCAGTACTTC. It specifies CASRRRRGDEQYF.

The chain carries TRBV5-1 and TRBJ1-1, with 8 bases aligning to TRBD1. CDR1 and CDR2 (germline): SGHRS, YFSETQ. The CDR3 sequence is 15 residues long. V lost 2 bases and J lost 3; bases outside the gene matches: 6. CDR3 in amino acids: CASSFRTGKHTEAFF. CDR3 nucleotides: TGCGCCAGCAGCTTCCGGACAGGGAAACACACTGAAGCTTTCTTT. The full variable domain, rest sourced from reference TRBV5-1 and TRBJ1-1, is KAGVTQTPRYLIKTRGQQVTLSCSPISGHRSVSWYQQTPGQGLQFLFEYFSETQRNKGNFPGRFSGRQFSNSRSEMNVSTLELGDSALYLCASSFRTGKHTEAFFGQGTRLTVV.

As for this clone: The sample has other DNA sequences that encode this CDR3 too. This chain joins TRBV6-7 and TRBJ1-2; 7 bases fit TRBD1. Being an ORF, TRBV6-7 has a function that is uncertain. With 1 base clipped from V and 7 bases from J, the junction kept 12 bases outside the gene matches. CDR3 size: 16 residues. The CDR3 sequence is CASSYLPGQKDGGYTF. The CDR3 DNA reads as TGTGCCAGCAGTTACTTGCCGGGACAGAAAGACGGTGGCTACACCTTC.

The gene calls are TRBV7-6 and TRBJ2-7, with TRBD1 matching 8 bases. The length of the CDR3 is 13 residues. Germline loops: CDR1 SGHVS, CDR2 FNYEAQ. V gave up 5 bases and J gave up 2 bases; unmatched junction bases: 2. The CDR3 nucleotides are TGTGCCAGCAGCGCGGACAGGGCCTACGAGCAGTACTTC. This translates into CASSADRAYEQYF.

Only a few counts were recorded for this clone. CDR3 region: CASSPKGVPGEGDYEQYF. The DNA for the CDR3 is TGTGCCAGCAGCCCAAAAGGTGTTCCAGGTGAGGGAGATTACGAGCAGTACTTC. The chain recombines TRBV7-8 with TRBJ2-7; the D gene is possibly TRBD2 (5 bases). Germline loops: CDR1 SGHVS, CDR2 FQNEAQ. Between the trimmed V and J ends, which lost 5 bases and 4 bases, there was a span of 27 bases. CDR3 size: 18 residues.

The chain employs TRBV2 and TRBJ2-3; a weak D match, TRBD1 (5 bases). Trimming took off 7 bases at V and 0 bases at J, with 14 bases between the two ends. In germline, CDR1 is SNHLY, CDR2 FYNNEI. The CDR3 runs to 15 residues. As DNA, the CDR3 is TGTGCCAGCATGCCCTTAGGGGTTAGCACAGATACGCAGTATTTT. This sequence encodes CASMPLGVSTDTQYF.